This T cell receptor (beta chain) was documented in a study of shared clonotypes between healthy human individuals. At the level of the study: Ranging from 18 to 49 in age, donors were two women and a few men. There were three CD4 naive, three CD4 memory, two CD8 naive and one CD8 memory plates per donor.

The genomic DNA of each subset was split evenly across several immunoSEQ plates. Some clones are missing from TCRdb's copy, which holds only in-frame ones; the method was immunoSEQ multiplex PCR. The sample has hundreds of thousands of clones; about 74% are singletons. The V and J ends lost 0 bases and 1 base respectively, with 4 bases between them. The CDR3 extends over 15 amino acids. CDR1 MNHNY and CDR2 SVGAGI come from the germline V gene (reference sequence). In regard to this clone: The target antigen is unknown.

Broader study findings: The sampled material consisted only of blood, and tissue repertoires are likely to differ.

The sample consisted of memory CD4+ T cells sorted from blood. Subset noted: CD45RA-negative fraction. This TCR came from a woman in her twenties or thirties in good health. The rearrangement links TRBV6-6 to TRBJ2-6; D unresolved. CDR3 protein: CASSYSISGANVLTF. CDR3 DNA: TGTGCCAGCAGTTACTCGATATCTGGGGCCAACGTCCTGACTTTC.